One and the same sample provided the 27 T cell receptor beta chains below, sequenced in a study of shared clonotypes between healthy human individuals. Naive CD8 populations comprised CD45RO-negative cells positively selected for CCR7, excluding terminally differentiated effector memory CD45RA+ cells. Method: immunoSEQ multiplex PCR; TCRdb's copy keeps in-frame clones and lacks some. The data show 760,000 or so clones, 90% to 98% seen once. The sequenced material came from naive CD8+ T cells sorted from blood. These receptors all come from a man aged 25 to 40 in good health.

The chain employs TRBV30 and TRBJ2-2; 8 bases map to TRBD2. The CDR3 spans 15 residues. V gave up 0 bases and J gave up 5 bases; unmatched junction bases: 5. From germline, CDR1 is GTSNPN and CDR2 SVGIG (reference sequence). The CDR3 sequence is CAWSVPGLATGELFF. The CDR3 bases are TGTGCCTGGAGTGTTCCTGGACTAGCTACCGGGGAGCTGTTTTTT.

The chain carries TRBV4-3 and TRBJ1-5; TRBD1 matches at 9 bases. The V gene end was trimmed by 4 bases and the J gene end by 4 bases; junction bases not matched to a gene: 2. This CDR3 contains 14 residues. The germline CDR1 and CDR2 sequences are LGHNA and YSLEER. The CDR3 loop reads CASSLGTGNQPQHF. Here the CDR3 DNA reads TGCGCCAGCAGCCTGGGGACAGGGAATCAGCCCCAGCATTTT.

V gene TRBV11-2 combines with J gene TRBJ2-1, with TRBD2 matching 13 bases. V lost 6 bases and J lost 8; bases outside the gene matches: 4. From germline, CDR1 is SGHAT and CDR2 FQNNGV. The CDR3 totals 14 residues. CDR3 sequence: CASRGLAGEDEQFF. CDR3 nucleotide sequence: TGTGCCAGCAGAGGACTAGCGGGAGAGGATGAGCAGTTCTTC.

This rearrangement joins TRBV27 to TRBJ1-1, with 8 positions matching TRBD1. From germline, CDR1 is MNHEY and CDR2 SMNVEV (reference sequence). CDR3 length: 14 residues. The V segment lost 5 bases and the J segment 3 bases; nucleotides outside the gene matches: 5. Written as DNA, the CDR3 is TGTGCCAGCAGTCCATGGACAGGGCACACTGAAGCTTTCTTT. Translating it yields CASSPWTGHTEAFF.

V is TRBV19 and J is TRBJ1-5; 8 nucleotides match TRBD1. The length of the CDR3 is 14 residues. Germline values: CDR1 LNHDA, CDR2 SQIVND (reference sequence). V lost 4 bases to trimming and J lost 4 bases; unmatched junction nucleotides: 3. This chain's CDR3 is CASSTHRGNQPQHF. The CDR3 nucleotides are TGTGCCAGTAGTACCCACAGGGGGAATCAGCCCCAGCATTTT.

This chain uses TRBV11-2 with TRBJ2-7, with D hard to call. There are 13 residues in the CDR3. The V end was cut by 2 bases, the J end by 7 bases, with 12 bases between. In germline, CDR1 is SGHAT, CDR2 FQNNGV. The CDR3 loop is CASSLSGVREQYF. Written as DNA, the CDR3 is TGTGCCAGCAGCTTATCCGGAGTCCGGGAGCAGTACTTC. Combining the CDR3 with reference TRBV11-2 and TRBJ2-7 gives the whole variable domain EAGVAQSPRYKIIEKRQSVAFWCNPISGHATLYWYQQILGQGPKLLIQFQNNGVVDDSQLPKDRFSAERLKGVDSTLKIQPAKLEDSAVYLCASSLSGVREQYFGPGTRLTVT.

This clone showed up just once. V gene TRBV2 combines with J gene TRBJ2-3, with TRBD1 matching 9 bases. CDR1 and CDR2 from the germline V gene are SNHLY and FYNNEI. Germline trimming cut 8 bases from V and 3 bases from J; bases unmatched to any gene: 6. The CDR3 spans 14 residues. The CDR3 DNA reads TGTGCCAGCGGGAGACAGGGGGGAACAGATACGCAGTATTTT. Its translation is CASGRQGGTDTQYF.

The chain carries TRBV27 and TRBJ1-5, with D possibly being TRBD1 (6 bases). Trimming took 6 bases from V and 4 from J, leaving 13 bases between them. The CDR3 covers 14 residues. Germline V gene sequence: CDR1 MNHEY, CDR2 SMNVEV (reference sequence). For the CDR3, the DNA is TGTGCCAGCAGCCACGGACAGCGGAATCAGCCCCAGCATTTT. Encoded protein: CASSHGQRNQPQHF.

The rearrangement joins TRBV5-6 to TRBJ2-6; D may be TRBD1 (5 bases). The germline CDR1 and CDR2 sequences are SGHDT and YYEEEE. The CDR3 is 14 residues long. Trimming stripped 4 bases from V and 0 bases from J, with 5 bases between. The CDR3 reads CASSRGSGANVLTF. The CDR3 nucleotides are TGTGCCAGCAGCAGGGGCTCTGGGGCCAACGTCCTGACTTTC.

The chain employs TRBV5-8 and TRBJ1-2; perhaps TRBD1 as D (5 bases). Between the trimmed V and J ends, which lost 4 bases and 4 bases, there was a span of 11 bases. Germline V gene lookup returns CDR1 SGHTS and CDR2 YDEGEE. CDR3 length: 13 amino acids. DNA for the CDR3: TGTGCCAGCAGCCAGGGACTATTCTATGGCTACACCTTC. As protein: CASSQGLFYGYTF.

The chain couples TRBV28 to TRBJ1-3; TRBD1 matches at 7 bases. Trimming cost V 6 bases and J 8 bases; bases outside gene matches: 7. The germline CDR1 and CDR2 sequences are MDHEN and SYDVKM. The CDR3 is 13 amino acids. The CDR3 is CASSPRTGYTIYF. Written as DNA, the CDR3 is TGTGCCAGCAGCCCTAGGACAGGCTACACCATATATTTT.

CDR3 residues: CSVGGMTLENTIYF. In nucleotides, the CDR3 is TGCAGCGTTGGGGGAATGACGTTGGAAAACACCATATATTTT. This chain uses TRBV29-1 with TRBJ1-3; the D is unclear. CDR1 is SQVTM, CDR2 ANQGSEA, per germline. The CDR3 has 14 amino acids. V was cut by 4 bases and J by 6 bases, with 16 bases left in between.

V and J are TRBV27 and TRBJ2-1, with 9 bases fitting TRBD1. The trim removed 7 bases at V and 2 bases at J, leaving 6 bases unmatched. CDR1 and CDR2 from the germline V gene are MNHEY and SMNVEV (reference sequence). CDR3 length: 15 amino acids. CDR3 bases: TGTGCCAGCACGGCGTGGACAGGGGCCTACAATGAGCAGTTCTTC. This encodes CASTAWTGAYNEQFF.

This chain connects TRBV5-1 to TRBJ2-3, with D possibly matching TRBD2 (5 bases). With 4 bases removed from V and 2 bases from J, the gap between germline ends came to 17 bases. This CDR3 is built from 16 residues. Per germline, CDR1 SGHRS and CDR2 YFSETQ. CDR3 coding DNA: TGCGCCAGCAGCCCCGGGGAAGGGAGTTTCACAGATACGCAGTATTTT. It specifies CASSPGEGSFTDTQYF.

V and J are TRBV6-6 and TRBJ1-2; D not resolved. In germline, CDR1 is MNHNY, CDR2 SVGAGI (reference sequence). Trimming stripped 2 bases from V and 12 bases from J, with 10 bases between. This CDR3 contains 11 residues. CDR3 nucleotide sequence: TGTGCCAGCAGTTACCCAGAAGGAGACACCTTC. Translating gives CASSYPEGDTF.

This CDR3 reads CSVDGASTDTQYF. The DNA for the CDR3 is TGCAGCGTTGATGGGGCCAGCACAGATACGCAGTATTTT. The gene calls are TRBV29-1 and TRBJ2-3; a possible D gene is TRBD1 (5 bases). Trimming left V 3 bases short and J 0 bases short, with 7 bases between. This CDR3 comprises 13 residues. CDR1 SQVTM and CDR2 ANQGSEA come from the germline V gene.

V is TRBV7-8 and J is TRBJ2-1; TRBD1 agrees at 7 bases. The germline V gene has CDR1 SGHVS and CDR2 FQNEAQ. The CDR3 is made up of 16 amino acids. J lost 5 bases, V lost 6 bases, and 13 bases had no gene match. The CDR3 reads CASSSGPGQRHNEQFF. The DNA for the CDR3 is TGTGCCAGCAGTTCCGGACCGGGACAGAGGCACAATGAGCAGTTCTTC. The variable domain in full, completed from reference TRBV7-8 and TRBJ2-1, reads GAGVSQSPRYKVAKRGQDVALRCDPISGHVSLFWYQQALGQGPEFLTYFQNEAQLDKSGLPSDRFFAERPEGSVSTLKIQRTQQEDSAVYLCASSSGPGQRHNEQFFGPGTRLTVL.

This clone has a single count. The chain has TRBV6-5 and TRBJ1-1; D ambiguous. Trimming cost V 0 bases and J 6 bases, with 11 bases left between them. The CDR3 sequence is 14 residues long. Germline V CDR1 and CDR2: MNHEY, SVGAGI. CDR3 coding DNA: TGTGCCAGCAGTTACTCGGATTCCAATTCTGAAGCTTTCTTT. This codes for CASSYSDSNSEAFF.

This chain uses TRBV7-2 with TRBJ2-3, with D possibly TRBD2 on 6 matching bases. Trimming left V 5 bases short and J 0 bases short, with 18 bases between. CDR3 length: 17 amino acids. Germline assignment: CDR1 SGHTA and CDR2 FQGNSA. Here the CDR3 DNA reads TGTGCCAGCAGCGACGGGGCAAGCGGGCCTAGCACAGATACGCAGTATTTT. It specifies CASSDGASGPSTDTQYF.

The chain employs TRBV19 and TRBJ2-1; D unresolved. V gave up 3 bases and J gave up 10 bases, with 10 bases separating them. This CDR3 is 12 amino acids long. Germline lookup yields CDR1 LNHDA and CDR2 SQIVND (reference sequence). The DNA of the CDR3 is TGTGCCAGTAGTATTGTCGGGCGGGAGCAGTTCTTC. Translation: CASSIVGREQFF. Using reference TRBV19 and TRBJ2-1 for the parts outside the CDR3, the full variable domain is DGGITQSPKYLFRKEGQNVTLSCEQNLNHDAMYWYRQDPGQGLRLIYYSQIVNDFQKGDIAEGYSVSREKKESFPLTVTSAQKNPTAFYLCASSIVGREQFFGPGTRLTVL.

The rearrangement links TRBV7-9 to TRBJ2-7; no clear D gene. This CDR3 has 14 amino acids. V was clipped by 3 bases and J by 0 bases, with 9 bases between them. CDR1 and CDR2 from the germline V gene are SEHNR and FQNEAQ (reference sequence). CDR3 protein: CASSFTESSYEQYF. CDR3 bases: TGTGCCAGCAGCTTCACAGAGAGCTCCTACGAGCAGTACTTC.

Comments on this clone: This CDR3 is also generated by other DNA sequences in the sample. J is TRBJ2-7 and V is TRBV5-1, with 12 bases matching TRBD2. V shed 0 bases, J shed 0 bases, and the junction held 1 base outside the gene matches. Germline CDR1 reads SGHRS; CDR2 reads YFSETQ. The CDR3 loop spans 16 amino acids. CDR3 protein: CASSLEGLAGSYEQYF. As DNA, the CDR3 is TGCGCCAGCAGCTTGGAGGGACTAGCGGGCTCCTACGAGCAGTACTTC.

J is TRBJ2-7 and V is TRBV10-2; TRBD2 matches 8 bases. This CDR3 has 15 residues. Losses at the gene ends were 7 bases for V and 4 bases for J; bases not matched to a gene: 12. Germline V lookup: CDR1 WSHSY, CDR2 SAAADI. CDR3 sequence reads: CASTDRAGVGYEQYF. In DNA form, the CDR3 reads TGCGCCAGCACCGATCGAGCGGGAGTAGGTTACGAGCAGTACTTC.

The rearrangement links TRBV27 to TRBJ2-1; 9 bases match TRBD2. Germline CDR1 MNHEY, CDR2 SMNVEV (reference sequence). Trimming cost V 4 bases and J 7 bases; bases outside gene matches: 14. There are 17 residues in the CDR3. The CDR3 is CASSSPDRGGRENEQFF. As DNA, the CDR3 is TGTGCCAGCAGTTCCCCTGATCGGGGCGGGAGGGAGAATGAGCAGTTCTTC.

J is TRBJ2-2 and V is TRBV7-6, with D possibly being TRBD1 (5 bases). The CDR3 runs 13 residues. V lost 7 bases and J 5 bases, leaving 11 bases between the germline ends. The germline V gene has CDR1 SGHVS and CDR2 FNYEAQ. CDR3 amino acids: CASTQTVTGELFF. As DNA, the CDR3 is TGTGCCAGCACCCAGACAGTAACCGGGGAGCTGTTTTTT.

This chain links TRBV14 with TRBJ2-2; a possible D gene is TRBD1 (5 bases). This CDR3 is 16 amino acids long. Trimming removed 3 bases from V and 4 bases from J, with 15 bases in between. CDR1 and CDR2 (germline): SGHDN, FVKESK. The DNA for the CDR3 is TGTGCCAGCAGCCAGAGAAGGGGATGGGGCACCGGGGAGCTGTTTTTT. This encodes CASSQRRGWGTGELFF.

This chain links TRBV7-9 with TRBJ1-4, with D perhaps TRBD1 (5 bases). The length of the CDR3 is 14 residues. V dropped 6 bases and J dropped 8 bases, with 16 bases sitting between them. Germline V CDR1 and CDR2: SEHNR, FQNEAQ (reference sequence). The CDR3 is CASSSAGAQEKLFF. The CDR3 region has the DNA TGTGCCAGCAGTAGCGCCGGGGCACAGGAAAAACTGTTTTTT.